Below are 26 T cell receptor beta chains sequenced from a single sample in a study of cytomegalovirus exposure and HLA in healthy donors. The PCR ran on 60 Vbeta and 13 Jbeta primers. Using immunoSEQ multiplex PCR, the repertoire was profiled, and TCRdb retains in-frame clones only, with some absent. There are 50,000 to 65,000 clones in the sample; roughly 70% occur only once, and around a quarter lies in the top ten. The specimen was PBMCs. Receptors originate from a man aged 50 to 59 in good health and CMV-seropositive.

The J gene is TRBJ2-3, the V gene TRBV7-6; D remains unclear. The V end was cut by 0 bases, the J end by 0 bases, with 10 bases between. CDR1 is SGHVS and CDR2 is FNYEAQ in the germline V gene. The CDR3 is 16 residues long. CDR3 in DNA: TGTGCCAGCAGCTTAGCGTTAGCCGGGAGCACAGATACGCAGTATTTT. Residues: CASSLALAGSTDTQYF.

The chain joins TRBV5-6 to TRBJ1-2, with D unclear. The V end was cut by 3 bases, the J end by 2 bases, with 14 bases between. CDR1 is SGHDT and CDR2 is YYEEEE in the germline V gene. The CDR3 extends over 15 amino acids. CDR3 nucleotide sequence: TGTGCCAGCAGCTATGTTGGGCTGACAAACTATGGCTACACCTTC. This codes for CASSYVGLTNYGYTF.

This clone turned up a few times. Written as DNA, the CDR3 is TGTGCCAGCAGCTTGTTCGCTAGCGGGGTCTACAATGAGCAGTTCTTC. Protein product: CASSLFASGVYNEQFF. This chain links TRBV5-5 with TRBJ2-1; TRBD2 matches 9 bases. V lost 1 base, J lost 3 bases, and 5 bases stayed unmatched. CDR1 and CDR2 from the germline V gene are SGHKS and YYEKEE (reference sequence). This CDR3 has 16 amino acids. Full variable domain (remainder filled in from reference TRBV5-5 and TRBJ2-1): DAGVTQSPTHLIKTRGQQVTLRCSPISGHKSVSWYQQVLGQGPQFIFQYYEKEERGRGNFPDRFSARQFPNYSSELNVNALLLGDSALYLCASSLFASGVYNEQFFGPGTRLTVL.

The chain employs TRBV7-9 and TRBJ1-1, with no clear D. This CDR3 contains 14 residues. The V gene's germline CDR1 is SEHNR and CDR2 FQNEAQ (reference sequence). V gave up 2 bases and J gave up 0 bases, with 7 bases separating them. Written as DNA, the CDR3 is TGTGCCAGCAGCTTAATGGGAGTGAACACTGAAGCTTTCTTT. This encodes CASSLMGVNTEAFF.

This chain connects TRBV10-2 to TRBJ1-3; TRBD1 is a possible D gene (5 bases). Germline V gene sequence: CDR1 WSHSY, CDR2 SAAADI. V gave up 0 bases and J gave up 4 bases, with 10 bases separating them. The CDR3 has 15 amino acids. The CDR3 DNA reads as TGCGCCAGCAGTGAGTCGGCGGGGCTCGGAAACACCATATATTTT. This sequence encodes CASSESAGLGNTIYF.

This chain links TRBV2 with TRBJ2-5; TRBD2 might be the D (6 bases). Trimming shortened V by 2 bases and J by 4 bases, and 8 bases separated the two germline ends. Germline V CDR1 and CDR2: SNHLY, FYNNEI. This CDR3 is built from 13 residues. CDR3 protein: CASSERRAETQYF. For the CDR3, the DNA is TGTGCCAGCAGTGAACGGAGGGCAGAGACCCAGTACTTC.

This chain links TRBV5-4 with TRBJ2-2; 12 nucleotides match TRBD2. The germline gives CDR1 SGHNT, CDR2 YYREEE (reference sequence). V lost 0 bases, J lost 3 bases, and 3 bases stayed unmatched. There are 17 residues in the CDR3. For the CDR3, the DNA is TGTGCCAGCAGCTTGGGGCTAGCGGGAGGGCACACCGGGGAGCTGTTTTTT. This codes for CASSLGLAGGHTGELFF.

The V call is TRBV6-5, the J call TRBJ2-2; D might be TRBD2 (5 bases). There are 14 residues in the CDR3. The ends were cut back, 5 bases at V and 6 bases at J, with 13 bases in the middle. The germline CDR1 and CDR2 sequences are MNHEY and SVGAGI. The CDR3 coding sequence is TGTGCCAGCAGTAAGGCTAGCCTTCCCGGGGAGCTGTTTTTT. This encodes CASSKASLPGELFF.

V gene TRBV11-3 combines with J gene TRBJ2-5; a possible D gene is TRBD2 (6 bases). The CDR3 is made up of 14 amino acids. V was trimmed by 5 bases and J by 5 bases, leaving 15 bases between them. Germline V gives CDR1 SGHNT, CDR2 YENEEA. The CDR3 here is CASSPGGPGETQYF. The CDR3 DNA follows: TGTGCCAGCAGCCCCGGGGGACCGGGGGAGACCCAGTACTTC.

The rearrangement uses TRBV7-8 and TRBJ1-4; 8 bases align to TRBD1. Germline values: CDR1 SGHVS, CDR2 FQNEAQ. Germline trimming cut 7 bases from V and 8 bases from J; bases unmatched to any gene: 15. There are 16 residues in the CDR3. This CDR3 is CASTQGSAGDREKLFF. The CDR3 DNA follows: TGTGCCAGCACCCAAGGGTCCGCGGGGGACAGGGAAAAACTGTTTTTT.

This sequence joins TRBV4-3 and TRBJ1-2, with D unresolved. There are 14 residues in the CDR3. The V gene lost 0 bases and the J gene lost 8 bases, with 13 bases spanning the gap. Per the germline V gene, CDR1 is LGHNA and CDR2 is YSLEER. In DNA, the CDR3 is TGCGCCAGCAGCCAAGATCGCGATTTAACCGGCTACACCTTC. This codes for CASSQDRDLTGYTF.

The rearrangement joins TRBV4-3 to TRBJ1-2; no firm D call. The V end lost 0 bases, the J end lost 0 bases, and 8 bases lay between the germline ends. The germline CDR1 and CDR2 sequences are LGHNA and YSLEER. The CDR3 loop spans 15 amino acids. DNA of the CDR3: TGCGCCAGCAGCCAAGATGGCAGGACTAACTATGGCTACACCTTC. Protein sequence: CASSQDGRTNYGYTF.

This chain connects TRBV11-1 to TRBJ2-2; TRBD1 is a possible D gene (6 bases). This CDR3 is 14 amino acids long. Germline V gene data show CDR1 as SGHAT and CDR2 as FQDESV (reference sequence). Trimming took 6 bases from V and 3 from J, leaving 11 bases between them. The CDR3 spells CASSPTGYTGELFF. For the CDR3, the DNA is TGTGCCAGCAGTCCAACAGGGTACACCGGGGAGCTGTTTTTT.

This chain joins TRBV5-6 and TRBJ2-7; 10 bases align to TRBD2. Germline CDR1 is SGHDT and CDR2 is YYEEEE. Trimming cost V 4 bases and J 6 bases; bases outside gene matches: 7. This CDR3 is 14 amino acids long. CDR3 DNA sequence: TGTGCCAGCAGCGTTACTAGCGGGACCGGCGAGCAGTACTTC. Protein product: CASSVTSGTGEQYF.

This chain joins TRBV14 and TRBJ2-5; D gene uncertain. V was clipped by 6 bases and J by 2 bases, with 10 bases between them. The germline gives CDR1 SGHDN, CDR2 FVKESK. This CDR3 has 13 residues. The chain's CDR3 is CASSPGQQETQYF. In DNA, the CDR3 is TGTGCCAGCAGTCCGGGTCAACAAGAGACCCAGTACTTC.

This clone was detected only once. The genes are TRBV5-4 and TRBJ1-1; 9 nucleotides align to TRBD1. The germline CDR1 and CDR2 sequences are SGHNT and YYREEE (reference sequence). The V gene end was trimmed by 0 bases and the J gene end by 3 bases; junction bases not matched to a gene: 3. The CDR3 loop spans 15 amino acids. In nucleotides, the CDR3 is TGTGCCAGCAGCTTGGGCCGGGACAGGGACACTGAAGCTTTCTTT. Translated, it gives CASSLGRDRDTEAFF.

J is TRBJ2-2 and V is TRBV7-9; 8 bases fit TRBD2. The germline V gene encodes CDR1 SEHNR and CDR2 FQNEAQ (reference sequence). Unmatched junction bases numbered 15, after V lost 6 bases and J lost 0 bases. The CDR3 runs to 19 residues. CDR3 nucleotides: TGTGCCAGCAGTTTTCCCCGTTTGGAGCGGGGGCCGAACACCGGGGAGCTGTTTTTT. Protein product: CASSFPRLERGPNTGELFF.

The CDR3: CASSPAGGWAVEKLFF. The CDR3 DNA sequence: TGTGCCAGCTCACCAGCGGGTGGCTGGGCTGTAGAAAAACTGTTTTTT. The J gene is TRBJ1-4, the V gene TRBV18, with D hard to call. V was shortened by 2 bases and J by 8 bases, with 18 bases between the two germline ends. The CDR3 is made up of 16 amino acids. The germline V gene encodes CDR1 KGHSH and CDR2 LQKENI.

The J gene is TRBJ1-1, the V gene TRBV4-3; 9 bases are shared with TRBD1. J was trimmed by 3 bases and V by 4 bases; bases with no gene match: 0. This CDR3 is built from 13 residues. Germline CDR1 and CDR2: LGHNA and YSLEER. CDR3 residues: CASSRTGDTEAFF. CDR3 nucleotides: TGCGCCAGCAGCCGGACAGGGGACACTGAAGCTTTCTTT.

This clone appeared a few times. The chain is built from TRBV10-2 and TRBJ1-5; a weak D match, TRBD1 (6 bases). The V and J ends lost 10 bases and 5 bases respectively, with 18 bases between them. CDR1 and CDR2 (germline): WSHSY, SAAADI. The CDR3 runs 14 residues. The CDR3 nucleotides read TGCGCCACCTTTACCGGGACATTGGATCAGCCCCAGCATTTT. Translation gives CATFTGTLDQPQHF.

The chain couples TRBV19 to TRBJ2-2; 7 bases match TRBD1. V was clipped by 2 bases and J by 7 bases; unmatched bases: 10. Germline assignment: CDR1 LNHDA and CDR2 SQIVND (reference sequence). CDR3 length: 16 amino acids. DNA of the CDR3: TGTGCCAGTAGTATACTTACAGGGGTCCGTTTCGGGGAGCTGTTTTTT. Amino acids: CASSILTGVRFGELFF.

The chain uses TRBV9 and TRBJ1-2; D possibly corresponds to TRBD1 (6 bases). The CDR3 covers 18 residues. Trimming shortened V by 7 bases and J by 4 bases, and 29 bases separated the two germline ends. Germline V gene sequence: CDR1 SGDLS, CDR2 YYNGEE. This CDR3 reads CASGANPRPGEWGYGYTF. The CDR3 coding sequence is TGTGCCAGCGGAGCCAACCCTCGCCCAGGGGAGTGGGGCTATGGCTACACCTTC.

This clone turned up a few times. V gene TRBV7-9 combines with J gene TRBJ2-1, with 8 bases lining up with TRBD2. V shed 5 bases, J shed 4 bases, and the junction held 10 bases outside the gene matches. The CDR3 runs 16 residues. Germline V gene data show CDR1 as SEHNR and CDR2 as FQNEAQ (reference sequence). The CDR3 region has the DNA TGTGCCAGCAGCCTCAGAGGAGCGGGGGTTTACAATGAGCAGTTCTTC. Residues: CASSLRGAGVYNEQFF. Together with reference TRBV7-9 and TRBJ2-1, the CDR3 gives the full variable domain: DTGVSQNPRHKITKRGQNVTFRCDPISEHNRLYWYRQTLGQGPEFLTYFQNEAQLEKSRLLSDRFSAERPKGSFSTLEIQRTEQGDSAMYLCASSLRGAGVYNEQFFGPGTRLTVL.

This clone was detected only a few times. V and J are TRBV9 and TRBJ1-2; tentatively, D is TRBD1 (5 bases). The CDR3 runs to 16 residues. Deletions cut 0 bases from V and 1 base from J, with 13 bases between. CDR1 and CDR2 from the germline V gene are SGDLS and YYNGEE. CDR3 protein: CASSVGSGGGNYGYTF. The CDR3 DNA reads TGTGCCAGCAGCGTAGGGTCCGGGGGTGGTAACTATGGCTACACCTTC.

In this sample, this clone turned up a few times. The chain couples TRBV7-9 to TRBJ2-7, with no clear D. CDR1 and CDR2 from the germline V gene are SEHNR and FQNEAQ (reference sequence). The length of the CDR3 is 14 residues. The V end was cut by 1 base, the J end by 4 bases, with 11 bases between. CDR3 sequence reads: CASSLVGQAYEQYF. DNA for the CDR3: TGTGCCAGCAGCTTAGTTGGGCAGGCTTACGAGCAGTACTTC.

The chain employs TRBV4-3 and TRBJ1-2; D is possibly TRBD1 (5 bases). Germline CDR1 is LGHNA and CDR2 is YSLEER. CDR3 length equals 16 residues. Trimming cost V 0 bases and J 8 bases, with 19 bases left between them. The CDR3 bases are TGCGCCAGCAGCCAAGATTGGCGATGGAGGGGAGAGGGCTACACCTTC. As protein: CASSQDWRWRGEGYTF.